The clone carrying this T cell receptor beta chain appeared a few times. Antigen specificity is unknown. This sample is part of a study of identical twins. The CDR3 is made up of 13 amino acids. The V gene end was trimmed by 7 bases and the J gene end by 4 bases; junction bases not matched to a gene: 6. Germline V gene sequence: CDR1 SGHRS, CDR2 YFSETQ. TCRdb analysed the 5' RACE reads with MiXCR anew, one entry per CDR3 protein. In the table there are just over 500,000 distinct CDR3 sequences, less than 25% of which are singletons. Study-wide points: Out-of-frame TCR alpha sharing in monozygotic twins exceeded recombination model predictions.

These data were likewise used in another study, on T cells expressing NK-cell markers. From that report: The TCR beta repertoires were obtained from sorted CD3+CD56+NKG2C+, CD3+CD56+NKG2C- and CD3+CD56-NKG2C+ T cells.

The material sequenced was CD4+ T cells sorted from blood. This clonotype was sampled from a young woman in good health. The gene calls are TRBV5-1 and TRBJ2-7; TRBD1 matches at 9 bases. The CDR3 DNA reads TGCGCCAGCGGCACCGGACAGGGGTACGAGCAGTACTTC. Translated, it gives CASGTGQGYEQYF.